The 9 T cell receptor beta chains in this list originate from one sample, sequenced in a study of PD-L1 blockade in urothelial cancer. Specified time point: pretreatment peripheral blood. Profiled with immunoSEQ multiplex PCR; TCRdb holds only in-frame clones, not every one. Of around 71,000 clones in the sample, around four fifths were seen once. The input for sequencing was PBMCs, taken around atezolizumab (anti-PD-L1) treatment. These receptors all come from a man between 35 and 55 years old with urothelial cancer.

This chain connects TRBV5-1 to TRBJ2-2; 9 bases match TRBD1. Germline V gene data show CDR1 as SGHRS and CDR2 as YFSETQ. This CDR3 contains 13 residues. Unmatched junction bases numbered 2, after V lost 5 bases and J lost 6 bases. The CDR3 sequence: CASRQGASGELFF. For the CDR3, the DNA is TGCGCCAGCAGACAGGGGGCGTCCGGGGAGCTGTTTTTT.

The rearrangement joins TRBV18 to TRBJ2-7, with D possibly being TRBD1 (6 bases). The CDR3 spans 14 residues. Trimming took 3 bases from V and 2 from J, leaving 11 bases between them. Germline lookup yields CDR1 KGHSH and CDR2 LQKENI. CDR3 in DNA: TGTGCCAGCTCACCGGTTGAGGGGGCCTACGAGCAGTACTTC. It specifies CASSPVEGAYEQYF.

V is TRBV13 and J is TRBJ2-2, with 10 bases identical to TRBD2. The germline gives CDR1 PRHDT, CDR2 FYEKMQ (reference sequence). V lost 4 bases and J lost 2; bases outside the gene matches: 4. The CDR3 runs to 16 residues. The CDR3 bases are TGTGCCAGCAGCTCTACTAGCGGGGTTAACACCGGGGAGCTGTTTTTT. Encoded protein: CASSSTSGVNTGELFF. Supplemented by reference TRBV13 and TRBJ2-2, the full variable domain reads AAGVIQSPRHLIKEKRETATLKCYPIPRHDTVYWYQQGPGQDPQFLISFYEKMQSDKGSIPDRFSAQQFSDYHSELNMSSLELGDSALYFCASSSTSGVNTGELFFGEGSRLTVL.

The V call is TRBV7-9, the J call TRBJ1-2; D possibly corresponds to TRBD1 (5 bases). Trimming removed 2 bases at V and 4 bases at J, with 11 bases between. Germline V gene data show CDR1 as SEHNR and CDR2 as FQNEAQ (reference sequence). CDR3 length: 14 amino acids. DNA of the CDR3: TGTGCCAGCAGCTTAAGTGCGGACACCTATGGCTACACCTTC. As protein: CASSLSADTYGYTF.

The DNA of the CDR3 is TGTGCCAGCAGCGACAGGAGGAAAAAGTCCTACGAGCAGTACTTC. Amino acid sequence: CASSDRRKKSYEQYF. This sequence joins TRBV14 and TRBJ2-7, with a possible D match to TRBD1 (6 bases). Between the trimmed V and J ends, which lost 5 bases and 1 base, there was a span of 15 bases. The germline V gene has CDR1 SGHDN and CDR2 FVKESK. The CDR3 runs 15 residues.

The chain recombines TRBV7-8 with TRBJ2-7; D unclear. Trimming removed 2 bases at V and 6 bases at J, with 5 bases between. This CDR3 is 11 amino acids long. Germline V CDR1 and CDR2: SGHVS, FQNEAQ. Here the CDR3 DNA reads TGTGCCAGCAGCTTACAATTCGAGCAGTACTTC. It codes for CASSLQFEQYF. The full variable domain, rest sourced from reference TRBV7-8 and TRBJ2-7, is GAGVSQSPRYKVAKRGQDVALRCDPISGHVSLFWYQQALGQGPEFLTYFQNEAQLDKSGLPSDRFFAERPEGSVSTLKIQRTQQEDSAVYLCASSLQFEQYFGPGTRLTVT.

This chain connects TRBV19 to TRBJ2-7; perhaps TRBD1 as D (6 bases). The germline V gene encodes CDR1 LNHDA and CDR2 SQIVND (reference sequence). The CDR3 has 14 amino acids. The V end was cut by 8 bases, the J end by 3 bases, with 17 bases between. This CDR3 reads CASASRGKGYEQYF. The CDR3, as DNA: TGTGCCAGTGCCTCTAGGGGGAAAGGCTACGAGCAGTACTTC.

This sequence joins TRBV19 and TRBJ1-5; D possibly corresponds to TRBD1 (5 bases). CDR3 size: 15 residues. Germline-derived CDR1 and CDR2 are LNHDA and SQIVND (reference sequence). Deletions cut 8 bases from V and 5 bases from J, with 19 bases between. CDR3 bases: TGTGCCAGTGGCAGCTTTGGGGGGGACTATCAGCCCCAGCATTTT. Its protein product is CASGSFGGDYQPQHF. Based on the CDR3 plus reference TRBV19 and TRBJ1-5, the full variable domain is DGGITQSPKYLFRKEGQNVTLSCEQNLNHDAMYWYRQDPGQGLRLIYYSQIVNDFQKGDIAEGYSVSREKKESFPLTVTSAQKNPTAFYLCASGSFGGDYQPQHFGDGTRLSIL.

This clone was seen just once. The chain links TRBV10-3 to TRBJ2-1, with 13 nucleotides matching TRBD2. Germline lookup yields CDR1 ENHRY and CDR2 SYGVKD. The V and J ends lost 8 bases and 3 bases, in that order; junction bases with no gene match: 1. The CDR3 sequence is 14 residues long. The CDR3 region is CAIGLAGDYNEQFF. For the CDR3, the DNA is TGTGCCATCGGACTAGCGGGAGACTACAATGAGCAGTTCTTC.